One and the same sample provided the 27 T cell receptor beta chains below, sequenced in a study of beta chain features in type 1 diabetes (dated by TCRdb to 2016 to 2019). Beyond this particular receptor, the publication reports: In all four CD4+ subsets, TCRB CDR3 length was moderately but significantly shorter in type 1 diabetes patients.

The library relied on the immunoSEQ multiplex PCR assay. The High Capacity cDNA Reverse Transcription Kit was used to reverse transcribe all of the isolated RNA, meaning that expressed TCRB transcripts were what got sequenced. The table comes from immuneACCESS by way of TCRdb, which keeps in-frame sequences with V and J called. Part of the clones is missing from these tables; in studies checked, under half for an unresolved V gene and the rest for unknown reasons. The sample table lists roughly 240,000 clones, roughly 24% of them with a count of one. Clones ranked in the top ten supply 0.012% of the sample. No antigens are known for them. The sequencing sample was made of naive CD4+ T cells from blood. The intended sense of this specimen's cell subset or site label: true naive CD4+ T cells. The receptors shown here come from a woman aged 30 to 39 with type 1 diabetes.

The chain employs TRBV5-1 and TRBJ2-1; D is unresolved. Germline V lookup: CDR1 SGHRS, CDR2 YFSETQ. The CDR3 length is 15 residues. Trimming removed 1 base from V and 0 bases from J, with 8 bases in between. The DNA for the CDR3 is TGCGCCAGCAGCTTGTTAGAGAGCTCCTACAATGAGCAGTTCTTC. It is translated as CASSLLESSYNEQFF.

With respect to this clone: One junction end disagrees with the germline gene, perhaps due to a read error. This chain links TRBV25-1 with TRBJ2-5; no clear D gene. The CDR3 runs to 15 residues. CDR1 is MGHDK and CDR2 is SYGVNS in the germline V gene. Written as DNA, the CDR3 is TGTGCCGGCAGTGATCCGACTGAAGCTAAAGAGACCCAGTACTTC. Its protein is CAGSDPTEAKETQYF.

A few counts support this clone. The genes are TRBV7-9 and TRBJ1-5, with a weak D call TRBD1 (5 bases). The CDR3 spans 16 residues. Germline CDR1 SEHNR, CDR2 FQNEAQ (reference sequence). Trimming shortened V by 5 bases and J by 3 bases, and 17 bases separated the two germline ends. The CDR3 sequence is CASSPEEGAANQPQHF. The CDR3 bases are TGTGCCAGCAGCCCCGAGGAAGGGGCAGCCAATCAGCCCCAGCATTTT. Full variable domain (rest looked up from reference TRBV7-9 and TRBJ1-5): DTGVSQNPRHKITKRGQNVTFRCDPISEHNRLYWYRQTLGQGPEFLTYFQNEAQLEKSRLLSDRFSAERPKGSFSTLEIQRTEQGDSAMYLCASSPEEGAANQPQHFGDGTRLSIL.

This clone has a handful of counts. The V gene is TRBV5-1, the J gene TRBJ1-5; D unclear. Trimming left V 0 bases short and J 0 bases short, with 10 bases between. The CDR3 length is 16 residues. The germline V gene has CDR1 SGHRS and CDR2 YFSETQ. In nucleotides, the CDR3 is TGCGCCAGCAGCTTGGGTGGTAGAGATAGCAATCAGCCCCAGCATTTT. Encoded protein: CASSLGGRDSNQPQHF.

This clone was picked up a small number of times. The chain links TRBV29-1 to TRBJ2-3, with TRBD2 matching 14 bases. CDR3 length equals 17 residues. Losses at the gene ends were 6 bases for V and 2 bases for J; bases not matched to a gene: 10. Germline V gene data show CDR1 as SQVTM and CDR2 as ANQGSEA. CDR3 nucleotides: TGCAGCGTCCGGAGCCCGGGACTAGCGGGGGCCACAGATACGCAGTATTTT. The encoded protein is CSVRSPGLAGATDTQYF.

This clone was observed a handful of times. At the DNA level, this CDR3 is encoded by other sequences in the same sample as well. The chain joins TRBV9 to TRBJ2-5; 13 positions agree with TRBD2. J lost 2 bases, V lost 0 bases, and 1 base had no gene match. The V gene's germline CDR1 is SGDLS and CDR2 YYNGEE. This CDR3 has 16 residues. CDR3 nucleotide sequence: TGTGCCAGCAGCGTAGGGGGACTAGCGGGACAAGAGACCCAGTACTTC. This codes for CASSVGGLAGQETQYF.

The V and J genes are TRBV9 and TRBJ2-3; the D is unclear. V was shortened by 1 base and J by 5 bases, with 8 bases between the two germline ends. CDR1 SGDLS and CDR2 YYNGEE come from the germline V gene. The CDR3 is made up of 13 amino acids. Here the CDR3 DNA reads TGTGCCAGCAGCGTATCCCTTAAAGATACGCAGTATTTT. Translation: CASSVSLKDTQYF.

V gene TRBV15 combines with J gene TRBJ2-7; 10 bases align to TRBD2. Germline V gene data show CDR1 as LNHNV and CDR2 as YYDKDF (reference sequence). The CDR3 length is 16 residues. Unmatched junction bases numbered 13, after V lost 6 bases and J lost 5 bases. As DNA, the CDR3 is TGTGCCACCAGTCGGGAAACTAGCGGGGTCTACAACGAGCAGTACTTC. This codes for CATSRETSGVYNEQYF.

This clone was seen only a few times. The chain is built from TRBV9 and TRBJ2-1, with 8 bases lining up with TRBD2. V lost 0 bases, J lost 2 bases, and 1 base stayed unmatched. The CDR3 covers 15 residues. Germline loops: CDR1 SGDLS, CDR2 YYNGEE. The CDR3 spells CASSVAREAYNEQFF. For the CDR3, the DNA is TGTGCCAGCAGCGTAGCGCGGGAGGCCTACAATGAGCAGTTCTTC.

V usage is TRBV5-1 and J usage is TRBJ2-7, with 10 bases lining up with TRBD2. V gave up 2 bases and J gave up 5 bases; unmatched junction bases: 4. This CDR3 is 14 amino acids long. The germline gives CDR1 SGHRS, CDR2 YFSETQ. DNA of the CDR3: TGCGCCAGCAGCTTTTCTAGCGGGAGTAACGAGCAGTACTTC. Its protein product is CASSFSSGSNEQYF.

The chain carries TRBV5-1 and TRBJ2-3; D not resolved. Germline CDR1 SGHRS, CDR2 YFSETQ. The CDR3 length is 14 residues. Trimming took off 4 bases at V and 1 base at J, with 10 bases between the two ends. The CDR3 loop is CASSLEGGTDTQYF. The CDR3 DNA is TGCGCCAGCAGCCTGGAAGGAGGCACAGATACGCAGTATTTT. The variable domain in full, completed from reference TRBV5-1 and TRBJ2-3, reads KAGVTQTPRYLIKTRGQQVTLSCSPISGHRSVSWYQQTPGQGLQFLFEYFSETQRNKGNFPGRFSGRQFSNSRSEMNVSTLELGDSALYLCASSLEGGTDTQYFGPGTRLTVL.

This chain uses TRBV29-1 with TRBJ1-2; 7 nucleotides align to TRBD1. Trimming at V came to 6 bases and at J to 8 bases, leaving 18 bases not matched to a gene. Germline CDR1 and CDR2: SQVTM and ANQGSEA. CDR3 length: 15 amino acids. CDR3 bases: TGCAGCGTAGGGGGTTCGGACAGGATGGATCGCGGCTACACCTTC. Protein sequence: CSVGGSDRMDRGYTF. Full variable domain (missing parts from reference TRBV29-1 and TRBJ1-2): SAVISQKPSRDICQRGTSLTIQCQVDSQVTMMFWYRQQPGQSLTLIATANQGSEATYESGFVIDKFPISRPNLTFSTLTVSNMSPEDSSIYLCSVGGSDRMDRGYTFGSGTRLTVV.

This clone has just a few counts. The chain joins TRBV30 to TRBJ1-5, with a weak D call TRBD1 (6 bases). The CDR3 is 13 amino acids. Trimming cost V 3 bases and J 5 bases, with 11 bases left between them. Looked up from germline, CDR1 is GTSNPN and CDR2 is SVGIG (reference sequence). The CDR3 reads CAWSGQNHQPQHF. Written as DNA, the CDR3 is TGTGCCTGGAGCGGACAGAACCATCAGCCCCAGCATTTT.

The chain combines TRBV2 with TRBJ2-7; possible D gene TRBD2, 6 bases. Germline CDR1 and CDR2: SNHLY and FYNNEI. The CDR3 length is 12 residues. V gave up 7 bases and J gave up 3 bases, with 10 bases separating them. CDR3 in amino acids: CASKASVYEQYF. The CDR3 bases are TGTGCCAGCAAGGCTAGCGTCTACGAGCAGTACTTC.

The chain couples TRBV7-3 to TRBJ2-1; 8 positions match TRBD1. Per the germline V gene, CDR1 is SGHTA and CDR2 is FQGTGA. The CDR3 sequence is 15 residues long. The V gene end was trimmed by 6 bases and the J gene end by 8 bases; junction bases not matched to a gene: 12. This chain's CDR3 is CASSSGAGGWHEQFF. CDR3 DNA: TGTGCCAGCAGTTCAGGGGCAGGGGGCTGGCATGAGCAGTTCTTC.

In its sample, this clone was seen a few times. The chain combines TRBV30 with TRBJ1-5; TRBD1 might be the D (6 bases). CDR1 and CDR2 from the germline V gene are GTSNPN and SVGIG (reference sequence). This CDR3 contains 15 residues. Trimming removed 3 bases at V and 2 bases at J, with 14 bases between. CDR3 region: CAWRAGGAGNQPQHF. CDR3 DNA: TGTGCCTGGAGGGCCGGGGGGGCCGGCAATCAGCCCCAGCATTTT.

This clone was counted a few times. CDR3: CATGDTDYGYTF. As DNA, the CDR3 is TGTGCCACCGGGGACACTGACTATGGCTACACCTTC. The rearrangement joins TRBV2 to TRBJ1-2, with D possibly matching TRBD1 (6 bases). The CDR3 spans 12 residues. CDR1 and CDR2 from the germline V gene are SNHLY and FYNNEI. V was shortened by 10 bases and J by 3 bases, with 12 bases between the two germline ends.

The chain links TRBV9 to TRBJ2-1, with D tentatively TRBD2 (5 bases). This CDR3 is built from 14 residues. Germline lookup yields CDR1 SGDLS and CDR2 YYNGEE. The V gene lost 0 bases and the J gene lost 3 bases, with 7 bases spanning the gap. The DNA of the CDR3 is TGTGCCAGCAGCGTAGCCGGGGTCTACAATGAGCAGTTCTTC. This codes for CASSVAGVYNEQFF.

The table lists this clone with a few counts. J is TRBJ2-3 and V is TRBV29-1; 16 nucleotides agree with TRBD2. The germline V gene has CDR1 SQVTM and CDR2 ANQGSEA. Trimming removed 0 bases from V and 3 bases from J; junction bases left unmatched: 6. This CDR3 is 18 amino acids long. CDR3 loop: CSVEDGGTSGRATDTQYF. The CDR3 nucleotides are TGCAGCGTTGAAGACGGGGGGACTAGCGGGAGGGCAACAGATACGCAGTATTTT.

This sequence joins TRBV29-1 and TRBJ2-3; 10 bases map to TRBD1. With V trimmed by 4 bases and J by 0 bases, 22 bases remained unmatched. CDR3 length: 21 residues. Germline CDR1 and CDR2: SQVTM and ANQGSEA. CDR3 sequence reads: CSVVGRGWGQGSHLSTDTQYF. The CDR3 nucleotides are TGCAGCGTTGTAGGCAGGGGGTGGGGACAGGGGAGTCATCTGAGCACAGATACGCAGTATTTT.

The gene calls are TRBV5-6 and TRBJ2-1; 12 bases are a match to TRBD2. The junction had 2 bases not matched to a gene; V was cut back by 0 bases and J by 4 bases. Germline V gene sequence: CDR1 SGHDT, CDR2 YYEEEE. The CDR3 is 16 residues long. CDR3 bases: TGTGCCAGCAGCTTGGTTGGACTAGCGGGATACAATGAGCAGTTCTTC. The encoded protein is CASSLVGLAGYNEQFF.

The V call is TRBV7-9, the J call TRBJ1-5, with TRBD1 identical over 9 bases. Trimming removed 5 bases from V and 6 bases from J; junction bases left unmatched: 5. CDR1 is SEHNR, CDR2 FQNEAQ, per germline (reference sequence). The CDR3 runs to 14 residues. In DNA form, the CDR3 reads TGTGCCAGCAGCACCGGGACAGGGTTTCAGCCCCAGCATTTT. Translation: CASSTGTGFQPQHF.

This clone was seen a few times. V and J are TRBV18 and TRBJ2-1; 7 bases line up with TRBD1. Per germline, CDR1 KGHSH and CDR2 LQKENI. J gave up 5 bases and V 3 bases, and 7 bases lay outside the gene matches. CDR3 length: 15 amino acids. For the CDR3, the DNA is TGTGCCAGCTCACCCCCAGGGGGATATGACAATGAGCAGTTCTTC. Protein sequence: CASSPPGGYDNEQFF.

This clone was counted between two and nine times. The chain joins TRBV10-3 to TRBJ2-1, with 10 bases lining up with TRBD2. Germline values: CDR1 ENHRY, CDR2 SYGVKD. CDR3 length: 16 amino acids. V lost 5 bases to trimming and J lost 7 bases; unmatched junction nucleotides: 11. The CDR3 DNA reads as TGTGCCATCAGTTTTCTAGCGGGAGAGGGATTGAATGAGCAGTTCTTC. Translated, it gives CAISFLAGEGLNEQFF.

V and J are TRBV29-1 and TRBJ2-5; weak D call: TRBD1 (6 bases). The CDR3 is 14 amino acids. Germline CDR1 SQVTM, CDR2 ANQGSEA. V was cut by 3 bases and J by 4 bases, with 15 bases left in between. CDR3 sequence reads: CSVDGTGIGETQYF. DNA for the CDR3: TGCAGCGTTGACGGAACAGGGATTGGAGAGACCCAGTACTTC. Supplemented by reference TRBV29-1 and TRBJ2-5, the full variable domain reads SAVISQKPSRDICQRGTSLTIQCQVDSQVTMMFWYRQQPGQSLTLIATANQGSEATYESGFVIDKFPISRPNLTFSTLTVSNMSPEDSSIYLCSVDGTGIGETQYFGPGTRLLVL.

V is TRBV29-1 and J is TRBJ2-1, with TRBD2 matching over 7 bases. The CDR3 runs 13 residues. Germline V gives CDR1 SQVTM, CDR2 ANQGSEA. V was clipped by 7 bases and J by 3 bases; unmatched bases: 6. The CDR3 region is CSAGGMNYNEQFF. The CDR3 nucleotides are TGCAGCGCCGGGGGGATGAACTACAATGAGCAGTTCTTC.

In its sample, this clone was seen a few times. The chain has TRBV5-1 and TRBJ2-4; 9 bases agree with TRBD1. This CDR3 spans 14 amino acids. Germline V lookup: CDR1 SGHRS, CDR2 YFSETQ. Losses at the gene ends were 4 bases for V and 5 bases for J; bases not matched to a gene: 4. The CDR3 protein is CASSPWTGENIQYF. CDR3 nucleotides: TGCGCCAGCAGCCCATGGACAGGGGAAAACATTCAGTACTTC.